This T cell receptor beta chain was sequenced in a study of neoadjuvant anti-PD-1 for oral cavity cancer. Data came from immunoSEQ multiplex PCR; TCRdb stores just in-frame clones and leaves some out. The sample contains 55,000 to 75,000 clones, approximately 80% of which appear only once. CDR1 is MNHEY, CDR2 SVGAGI, per germline. The CDR3 consists of 14 residues. Losses at the gene ends were 6 bases for V and 6 bases for J; bases not matched to a gene: 8. Specimen: PBMCs, collected before nivolumab (anti-PD-1) treatment. This receptor was identified in a person between 35 and 79 years old with oral cavity squamous cell carcinoma. The V and J genes are TRBV6-5 and TRBJ1-5, with 7 bases that match TRBD1. Here the CDR3 DNA reads TGTGCCAGCAGCCTTGACAGGGTTGGTCAGCCCCAGCATTTT. It yields the protein CASSLDRVGQPQHF.